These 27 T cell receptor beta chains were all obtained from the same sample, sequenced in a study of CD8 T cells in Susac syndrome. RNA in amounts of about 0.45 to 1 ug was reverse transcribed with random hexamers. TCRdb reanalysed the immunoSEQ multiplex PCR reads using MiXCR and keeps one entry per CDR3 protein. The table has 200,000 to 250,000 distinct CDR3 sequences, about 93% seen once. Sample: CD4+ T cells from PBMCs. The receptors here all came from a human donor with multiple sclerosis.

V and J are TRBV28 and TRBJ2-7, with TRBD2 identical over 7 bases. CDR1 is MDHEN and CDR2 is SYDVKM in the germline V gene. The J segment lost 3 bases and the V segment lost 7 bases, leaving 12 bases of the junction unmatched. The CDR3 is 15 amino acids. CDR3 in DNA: TGTGCCAGCACCACTCCTCCGGGACTATACTACGAGCAGTACTTC. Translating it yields CASTTPPGLYYEQYF. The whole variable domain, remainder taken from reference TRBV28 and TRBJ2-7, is DVKVTQSSRYLVKRTGEKVFLECVQDMDHENMFWYRQDPGLGLRLIYFSYDVKMKEKGDIPEGYSVSREKKERFSLILESASTNQTSMYLCASTTPPGLYYEQYFGPGTRLTVT.

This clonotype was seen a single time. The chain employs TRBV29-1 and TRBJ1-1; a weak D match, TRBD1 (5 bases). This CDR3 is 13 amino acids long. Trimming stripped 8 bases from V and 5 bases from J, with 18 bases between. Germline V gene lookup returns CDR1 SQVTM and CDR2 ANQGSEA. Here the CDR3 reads CSIRAGMWTEAFF. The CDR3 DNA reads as TGCAGCATCAGGGCGGGTATGTGGACTGAAGCTTTCTTT.

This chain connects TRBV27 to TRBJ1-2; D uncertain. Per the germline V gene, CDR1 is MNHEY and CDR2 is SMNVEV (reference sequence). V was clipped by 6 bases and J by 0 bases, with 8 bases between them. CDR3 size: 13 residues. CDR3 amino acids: CASSSPTNYGYTF. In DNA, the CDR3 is TGTGCCAGCAGCTCCCCCACTAACTATGGCTACACCTTC.

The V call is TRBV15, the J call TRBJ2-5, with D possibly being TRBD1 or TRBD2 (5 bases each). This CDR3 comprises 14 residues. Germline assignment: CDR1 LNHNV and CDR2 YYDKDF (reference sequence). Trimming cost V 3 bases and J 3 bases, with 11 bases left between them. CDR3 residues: CATSRPGTEETQYF. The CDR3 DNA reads TGTGCCACCAGCAGGCCCGGGACGGAAGAGACCCAGTACTTC.

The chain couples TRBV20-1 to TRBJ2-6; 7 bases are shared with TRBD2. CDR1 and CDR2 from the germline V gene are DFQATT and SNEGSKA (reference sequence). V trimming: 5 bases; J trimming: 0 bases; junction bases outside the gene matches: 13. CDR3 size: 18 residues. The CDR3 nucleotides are TGCAGTGCTTCCCCAGGGAGGGGCAGTCGCTCTGGGGCCAACGTCCTGACTTTC. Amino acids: CSASPGRGSRSGANVLTF.

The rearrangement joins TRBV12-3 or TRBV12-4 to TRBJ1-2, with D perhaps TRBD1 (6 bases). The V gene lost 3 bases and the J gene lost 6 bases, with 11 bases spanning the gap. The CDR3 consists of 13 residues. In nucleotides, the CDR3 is TGTGCCAGCAGTTTCAGGGGATCGGATGGCTACACCTTC. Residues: CASSFRGSDGYTF.

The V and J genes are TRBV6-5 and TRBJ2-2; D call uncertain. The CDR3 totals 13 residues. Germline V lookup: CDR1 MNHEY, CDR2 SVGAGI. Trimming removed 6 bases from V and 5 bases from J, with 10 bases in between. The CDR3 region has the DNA TGTGCCAGCAGATTAGACGGGACCGGGGAGCTGTTTTTT. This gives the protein CASRLDGTGELFF.

CDR3 coding DNA: TGTGCCAGCAGGACAGGGGGCCCACCCTACGAGCAGTACTTC. Translated: CASRTGGPPYEQYF. The chain links TRBV28 to TRBJ2-7; 10 bases align to TRBD1. The CDR3 is made up of 14 amino acids. V was pared by 6 bases and J by 2 bases, with 4 bases of the junction left unmatched. Germline CDR1 and CDR2: MDHEN and SYDVKM.

For the CDR3, the DNA is TGTGCCAGCTCACCAGCAACAGGTTCCACTGGTACGCAGTATTTT. It specifies CASSPATGSTGTQYF. The chain links TRBV18 to TRBJ2-3; weak D call: TRBD1 (5 bases). The germline V and J ends were trimmed by 2 bases and 8 bases, with 17 bases remaining between them. Germline V gene sequence: CDR1 KGHSH, CDR2 LQKENI. This CDR3 region has 15 residues.

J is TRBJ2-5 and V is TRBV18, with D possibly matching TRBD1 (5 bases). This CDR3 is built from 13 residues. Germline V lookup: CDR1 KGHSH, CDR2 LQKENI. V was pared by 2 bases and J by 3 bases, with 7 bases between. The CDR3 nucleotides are TGTGCCAGCTCACCAGTCAGGGAAGAGACCCAGTACTTC. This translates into CASSPVREETQYF. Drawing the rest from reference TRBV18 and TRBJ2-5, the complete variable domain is NAGVMQNPRHLVRRRGQEARLRCSPMKGHSHVYWYRQLPEEGLKFMVYLQKENIIDESGMPKERFSAEFPKEGPSILRIQQVVRGDSAAYFCASSPVREETQYFGPGTRLLVL.

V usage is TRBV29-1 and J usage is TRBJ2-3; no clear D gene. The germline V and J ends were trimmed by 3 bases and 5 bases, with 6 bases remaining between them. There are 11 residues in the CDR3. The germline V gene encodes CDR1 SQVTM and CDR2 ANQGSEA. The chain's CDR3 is CSVDSGDTQYF. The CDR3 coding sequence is TGCAGCGTTGACTCGGGAGATACGCAGTATTTT.

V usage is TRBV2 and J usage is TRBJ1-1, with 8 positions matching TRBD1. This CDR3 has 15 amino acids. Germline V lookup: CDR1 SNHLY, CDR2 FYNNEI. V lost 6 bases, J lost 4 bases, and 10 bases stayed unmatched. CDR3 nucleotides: TGTGCCAGCAGCCTAGACCAGGGGGCGGCCACTGAAGCTTTCTTT. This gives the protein CASSLDQGAATEAFF. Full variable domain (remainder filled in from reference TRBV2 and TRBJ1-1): EPEVTQTPSHQVTQMGQEVILRCVPISNHLYFYWYRQILGQKVEFLVSFYNNEISEKSEIFDDQFSVERPDGSNFTLKIRSTKLEDSAMYFCASSLDQGAATEAFFGQGTRLTVV.

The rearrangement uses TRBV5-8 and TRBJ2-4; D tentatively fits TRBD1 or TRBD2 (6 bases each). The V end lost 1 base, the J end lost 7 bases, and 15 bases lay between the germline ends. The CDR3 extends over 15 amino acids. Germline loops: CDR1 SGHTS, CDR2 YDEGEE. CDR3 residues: CASSLTGLGRNIQYF. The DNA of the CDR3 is TGTGCCAGCAGCTTGACAGGGCTGGGGAGGAACATTCAGTACTTC.

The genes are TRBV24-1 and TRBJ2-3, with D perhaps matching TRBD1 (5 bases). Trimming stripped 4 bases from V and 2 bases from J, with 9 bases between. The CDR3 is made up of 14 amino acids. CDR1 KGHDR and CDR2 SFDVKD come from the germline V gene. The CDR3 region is CATSEGLVTDTQYF. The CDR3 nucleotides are TGTGCCACCAGTGAGGGGCTAGTCACAGATACGCAGTATTTT.

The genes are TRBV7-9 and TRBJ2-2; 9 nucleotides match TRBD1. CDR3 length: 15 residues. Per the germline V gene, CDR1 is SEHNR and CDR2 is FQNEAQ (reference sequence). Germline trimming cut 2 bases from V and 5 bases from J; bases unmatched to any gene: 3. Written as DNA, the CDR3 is TGTGCCAGCAGCTTACCGGGACAGGGAACCGGGGAGCTGTTTTTT. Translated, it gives CASSLPGQGTGELFF.

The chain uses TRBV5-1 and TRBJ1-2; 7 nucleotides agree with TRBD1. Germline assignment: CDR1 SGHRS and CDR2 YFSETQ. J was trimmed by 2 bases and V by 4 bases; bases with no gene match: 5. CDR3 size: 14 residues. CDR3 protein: CASSPTQGNYGYTF. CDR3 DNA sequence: TGCGCCAGCAGCCCAACACAGGGGAACTATGGCTACACCTTC. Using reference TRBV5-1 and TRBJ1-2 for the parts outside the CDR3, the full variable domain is KAGVTQTPRYLIKTRGQQVTLSCSPISGHRSVSWYQQTPGQGLQFLFEYFSETQRNKGNFPGRFSGRQFSNSRSEMNVSTLELGDSALYLCASSPTQGNYGYTFGSGTRLTVV.

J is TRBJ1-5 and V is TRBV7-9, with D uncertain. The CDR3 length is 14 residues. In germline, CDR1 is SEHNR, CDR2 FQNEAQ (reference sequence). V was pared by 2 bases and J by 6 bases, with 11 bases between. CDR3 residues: CASSLTDVGQPQHF. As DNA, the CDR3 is TGTGCCAGCAGCTTAACGGACGTAGGTCAGCCCCAGCATTTT.

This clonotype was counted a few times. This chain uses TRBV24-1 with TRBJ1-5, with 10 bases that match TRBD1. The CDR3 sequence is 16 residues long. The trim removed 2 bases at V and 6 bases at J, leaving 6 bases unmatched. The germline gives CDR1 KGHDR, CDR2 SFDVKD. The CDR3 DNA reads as TGTGCCACCAGTGATTCGGACAGGGGGTTAGGTCAGCCCCAGCATTTT. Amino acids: CATSDSDRGLGQPQHF.

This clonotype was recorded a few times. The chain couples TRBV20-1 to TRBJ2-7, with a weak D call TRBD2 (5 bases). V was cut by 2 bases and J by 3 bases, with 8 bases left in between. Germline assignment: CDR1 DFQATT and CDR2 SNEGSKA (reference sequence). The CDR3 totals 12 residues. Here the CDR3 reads CSARQGSYEQYF. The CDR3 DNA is TGCAGTGCTAGACAAGGGAGCTACGAGCAGTACTTC.

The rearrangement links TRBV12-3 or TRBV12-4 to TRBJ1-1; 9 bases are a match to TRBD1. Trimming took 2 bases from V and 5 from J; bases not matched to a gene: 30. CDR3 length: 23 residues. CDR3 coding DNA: TGTGCCAGCAGTTTAAGAAGAACCAGCCCCTTCTCCGGGCGGGACAGGGTGCGTACTGAAGCTTTCTTT. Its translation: CASSLRRTSPFSGRDRVRTEAFF.

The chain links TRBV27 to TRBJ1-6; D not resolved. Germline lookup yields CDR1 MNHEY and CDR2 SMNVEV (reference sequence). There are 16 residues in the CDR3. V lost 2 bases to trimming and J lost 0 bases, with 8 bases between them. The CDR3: CASSLVPSSYNSPLHF. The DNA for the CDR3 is TGTGCCAGCAGTTTAGTCCCGAGCTCCTATAATTCACCCCTCCACTTT.

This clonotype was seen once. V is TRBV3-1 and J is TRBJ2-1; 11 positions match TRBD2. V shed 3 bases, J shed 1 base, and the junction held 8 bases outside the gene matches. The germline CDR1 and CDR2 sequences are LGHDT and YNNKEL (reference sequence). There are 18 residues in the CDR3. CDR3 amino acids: CASSHQKTSGTSYNEQFF. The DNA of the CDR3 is TGTGCCAGCAGCCATCAGAAGACTAGCGGGACGTCCTACAATGAGCAGTTCTTC.

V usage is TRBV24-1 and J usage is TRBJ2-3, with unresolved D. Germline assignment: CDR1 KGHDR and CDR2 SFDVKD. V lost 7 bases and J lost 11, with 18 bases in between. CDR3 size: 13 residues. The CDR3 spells CATSTGPHLRQYF. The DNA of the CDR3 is TGTGCCACCAGCACCGGACCGCACCTTCGGCAGTATTTT.

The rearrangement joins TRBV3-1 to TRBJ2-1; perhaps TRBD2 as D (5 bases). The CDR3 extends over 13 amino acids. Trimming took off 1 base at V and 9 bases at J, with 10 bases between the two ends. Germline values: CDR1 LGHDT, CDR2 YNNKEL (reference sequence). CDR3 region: CASSQGTVREQFF. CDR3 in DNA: TGTGCCAGCAGCCAAGGGACTGTCCGTGAGCAGTTCTTC.

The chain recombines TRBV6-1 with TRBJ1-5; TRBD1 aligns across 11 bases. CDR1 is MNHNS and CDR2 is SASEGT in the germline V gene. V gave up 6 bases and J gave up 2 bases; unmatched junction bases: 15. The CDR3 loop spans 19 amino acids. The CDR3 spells CASRPRDRGIRNGNQPQHF. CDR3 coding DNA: TGTGCCAGCAGACCCCGGGACAGGGGGATTCGGAACGGCAATCAGCCCCAGCATTTT.

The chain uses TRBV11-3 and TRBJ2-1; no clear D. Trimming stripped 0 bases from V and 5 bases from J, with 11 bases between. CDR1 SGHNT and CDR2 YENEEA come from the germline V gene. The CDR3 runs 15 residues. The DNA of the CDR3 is TGTGCCAGCAGCTTAGATCCCGGGCAGGACAATGAGCAGTTCTTC. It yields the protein CASSLDPGQDNEQFF.

The DNA for the CDR3 is TGCGCCAGCAGCTTGGCATCTGGAAACACCATATATTTT. Translated, it gives CASSLASGNTIYF. The chain has TRBV5-1 and TRBJ1-3; D gene uncertain. This CDR3 is built from 13 residues. CDR1 and CDR2 (germline): SGHRS, YFSETQ. V was cut by 0 bases and J by 1 base, with 2 bases left in between.